The clone carrying this T cell receptor beta chain was seen only once. This CDR3 has 16 amino acids. Germline CDR1 reads MDHEN; CDR2 reads SYDVKM. With V trimmed by 6 bases and J by 0 bases, 11 bases remained unmatched. These data belong to a study of blood T cell repertoires in COVID-19. Source study methods: By means of reference gene primer amplification, nucleated cell counts were estimated. Some clones are missing from TCRdb's copy, which holds only in-frame ones; the method was immunoSEQ multiplex PCR. For V, J and clone size, that table is used; D and trimming come from the DNA. Among around 200,000 clones listed, around 80% were seen once.

The chain joins TRBV28 to TRBJ2-7; 7 positions match TRBD1. This clonotype was sampled from a woman between 65 and 79 years old with COVID-19, enrolled during active disease. The specimen was peripheral blood. The chain's CDR3 is CASRPSRGSISYEQYF. The DNA of the CDR3 is TGTGCCAGCAGACCTAGCAGGGGGTCCATCTCCTACGAGCAGTACTTC.